The sequence of this T cell receptor beta chain was determined in a study of T cell changes during pregnancy in multiple sclerosis. Data came from immunoSEQ multiplex PCR; TCRdb stores just in-frame clones and leaves some out. The table records almost 65,000 clones, 80% to 95% of them present only once. Germline CDR1 is GTSNPN and CDR2 is SVGIG (reference sequence). Unmatched junction bases numbered 4, after V lost 0 bases and J lost 9 bases. The CDR3 is made up of 12 amino acids. This chain uses TRBV30 with TRBJ2-7, with 8 bases matching TRBD1. The sequence derives from a female donor with multiple sclerosis, enrolled in a pregnancy study. Sequenced material: peripheral blood, taken in the first trimester of pregnancy. CDR3 region: CAWSVRGQGQYF. CDR3 DNA sequence: TGTGCCTGGAGTGTCAGGGGGCAGGGGCAGTACTTC.